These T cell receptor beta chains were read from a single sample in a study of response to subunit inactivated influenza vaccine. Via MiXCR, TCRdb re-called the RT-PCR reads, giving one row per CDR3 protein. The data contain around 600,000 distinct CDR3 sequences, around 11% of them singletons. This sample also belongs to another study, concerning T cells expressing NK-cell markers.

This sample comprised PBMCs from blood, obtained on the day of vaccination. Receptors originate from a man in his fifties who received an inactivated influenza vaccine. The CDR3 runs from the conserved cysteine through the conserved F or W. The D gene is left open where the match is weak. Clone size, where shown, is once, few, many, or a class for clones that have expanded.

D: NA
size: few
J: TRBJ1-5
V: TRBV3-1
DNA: TGTGCCAGCAGCCAAGGAAACTGGGGACAGCCCCAGCATTTT
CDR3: CASSQGNWGQPQHF

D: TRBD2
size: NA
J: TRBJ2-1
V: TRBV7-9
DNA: TGTGCCAGCAGCAAGGGACTAGCGGGGGTCGATGAGCAGTTCTTC
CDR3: CASSKGLAGVDEQFF

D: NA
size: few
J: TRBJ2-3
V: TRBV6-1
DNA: TGTGCCAGCAGTCCTGGACTCAGTTCCCTGCGGGGGCAGTATTTT
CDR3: CASSPGLSSLRGQYF

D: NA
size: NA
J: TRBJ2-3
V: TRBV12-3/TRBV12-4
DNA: TGTGCCAGCAGTCCGACAGTGAGCACAGATACGCAGTATTTT
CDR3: CASSPTVSTDTQYF

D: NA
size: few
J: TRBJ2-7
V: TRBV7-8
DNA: TGTGCCAGCACCCTTAGCAGGTCAACCTCCTACGAGCAGTACTTC
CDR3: CASTLSRSTSYEQYF

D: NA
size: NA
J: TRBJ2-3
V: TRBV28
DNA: TGTGCCAGCAGTTTATTATTCGGGGAAGGGGGAGATACGCAGTATTTT
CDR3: CASSLLFGEGGDTQYF

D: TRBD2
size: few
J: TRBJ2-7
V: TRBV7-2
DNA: TGTGCCAGCACCTTGACTAGCGGGGCCTACGAGCAGTACTTC
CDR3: CASTLTSGAYEQYF

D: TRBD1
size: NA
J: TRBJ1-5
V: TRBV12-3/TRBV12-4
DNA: TGTGCCAGCAGCCCAGAAGGGGGACAGAATCAGCCCCAGCATTTT
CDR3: CASSPEGGQNQPQHF

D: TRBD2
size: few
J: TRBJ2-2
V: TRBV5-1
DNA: TGCGCCAGCAGCGACGGGACTACAACCGGGGAGCTGTTTTTT
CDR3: CASSDGTTTGELFF

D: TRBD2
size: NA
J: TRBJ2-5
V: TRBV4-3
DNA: TGCGCCAGCAGCCAAGAACTAGCGGGAGTGGGGACCCAGTACTTC
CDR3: CASSQELAGVGTQYF

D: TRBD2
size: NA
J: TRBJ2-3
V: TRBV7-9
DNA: TGTGCCAGCAGCTGGGGGTCCGGGGGGGGCGACACAGATACGCAGTATTTT
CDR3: CASSWGSGGGDTDTQYF

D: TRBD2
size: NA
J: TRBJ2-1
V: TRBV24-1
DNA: TGTGCCACCAGTACGGGACTAGCGGGGAATGAGCAGTTCTTC
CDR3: CATSTGLAGNEQFF

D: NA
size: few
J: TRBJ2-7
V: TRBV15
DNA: TGTGCCACCAGCAGAAACCCTCCGGGCGGGACCGGCCACGAGCAGTACTTC
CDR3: CATSRNPPGGTGHEQYF

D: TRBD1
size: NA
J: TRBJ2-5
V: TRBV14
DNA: TGTGCCAGCAGCCAAGGCTGGACAGGGTCGCAAGAGACCCAGTACTTC
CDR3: CASSQGWTGSQETQYF

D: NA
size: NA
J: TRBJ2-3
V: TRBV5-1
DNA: TGCGCCAGCAGCTTGCAGGGGCTCGGCACAGATACGCAGTATTTT
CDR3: CASSLQGLGTDTQYF

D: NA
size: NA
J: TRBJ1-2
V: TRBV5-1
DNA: TGCGCCAGCAGCCCAATGGCGGGGCCTAATTCGAGCGGCTACACCTTC
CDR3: CASSPMAGPNSSGYTF

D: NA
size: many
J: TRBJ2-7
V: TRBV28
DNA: TGTGCCAGCAGTTTACGGGGGCCCACGTACGAGCAGTACTTC
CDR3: CASSLRGPTYEQYF

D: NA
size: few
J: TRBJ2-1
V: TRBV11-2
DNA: TGTGCCAGCAGCTTAGAACACCGTCGAACCTACAATGAGCAGTTCTTC
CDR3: CASSLEHRRTYNEQFF

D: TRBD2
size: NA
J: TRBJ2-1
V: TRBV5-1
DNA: TGCGCCAGCAGCTTAGGCCGGGGACTAAATTACAATGAGCAGTTCTTC
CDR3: CASSLGRGLNYNEQFF

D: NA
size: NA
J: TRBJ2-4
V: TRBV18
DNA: TGTGCCAGCTCACCAGGGAATCAGGCCAAAAACATTCAGTACTTC
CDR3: CASSPGNQAKNIQYF

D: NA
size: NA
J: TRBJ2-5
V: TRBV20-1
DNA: TGCAGTGCAGGAGCACGGGTCCGGGAGACCCAGTACTTC
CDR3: CSAGARVRETQYF

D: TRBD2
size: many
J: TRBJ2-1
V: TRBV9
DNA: TGTGCCAGCAGCGTAGAACTAGCGGACTACAATGAGCAGTTCTTC
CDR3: CASSVELADYNEQFF

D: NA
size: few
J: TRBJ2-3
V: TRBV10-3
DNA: TGTGCCATCAGTGTTGACTACTCTCACACAGATACGCAGTATTTT
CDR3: CAISVDYSHTDTQYF

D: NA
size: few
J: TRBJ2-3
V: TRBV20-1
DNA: TGCAGTGCTAGCCCCGGGACACCCGACCACACAGATACGCAGTATTTT
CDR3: CSASPGTPDHTDTQYF

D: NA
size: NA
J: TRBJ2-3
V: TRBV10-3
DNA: TGTGCCATCAGTGAGGGTGGCGGGATCGGCACAGATACGCAGTATTTT
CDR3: CAISEGGGIGTDTQYF

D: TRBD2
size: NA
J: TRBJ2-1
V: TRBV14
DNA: TGTGCCAGCAGCCAAGATTTTTCTCGCGGGGGCTACAATGAGCAGTTCTTC
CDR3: CASSQDFSRGGYNEQFF

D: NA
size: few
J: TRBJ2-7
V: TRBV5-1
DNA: TGCGCCAGCAGCCCCGGGGTTTCCTACGAGCAGTACTTC
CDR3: CASSPGVSYEQYF

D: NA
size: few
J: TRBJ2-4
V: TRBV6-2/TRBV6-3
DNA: TGTGCCAGCAGTTACTCCGATCTTTCCCTGGGAACCGTAGCCAAAAACATTCAGTACTTC
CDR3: CASSYSDLSLGTVAKNIQYF

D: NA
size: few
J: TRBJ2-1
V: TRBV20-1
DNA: TGCAGTGCTAGAGATCCTAGCGTTGGTGAGCAGTTCTTC
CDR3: CSARDPSVGEQFF

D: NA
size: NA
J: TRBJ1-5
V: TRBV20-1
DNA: TGCAGTGCTAGCCGGGTGGGCGAGATTCAGCCCCAGCATTTT
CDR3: CSASRVGEIQPQHF

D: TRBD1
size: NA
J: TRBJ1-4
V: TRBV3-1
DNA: TGTGCCAGCAGCACCCGGGACAGGGACGAAAAACTGTTTTTT
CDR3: CASSTRDRDEKLFF

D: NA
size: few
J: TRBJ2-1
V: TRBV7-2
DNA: TGTGCCAGCAGCATGCGAGGGGGGGAGGATCTTGAGCAGTTCTTC
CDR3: CASSMRGGEDLEQFF

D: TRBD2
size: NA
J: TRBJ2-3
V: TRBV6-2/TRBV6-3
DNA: TGTGCCAGCAGCCACCTGGGACTAGCGGGATGGCTTACGCAGTATTTT
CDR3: CASSHLGLAGWLTQYF

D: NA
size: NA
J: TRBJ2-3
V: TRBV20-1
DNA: TGCAGTGCCGCCAGTCCCCCGGGGAGCACAGATACGCAGTATTTT
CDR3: CSAASPPGSTDTQYF

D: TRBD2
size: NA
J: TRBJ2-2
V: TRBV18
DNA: TGTGCCAGCTCACCCTGGACTAGCGGGTCCTTCACCGGGGAGCTGTTTTTT
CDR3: CASSPWTSGSFTGELFF